The 21 T cell receptor beta chains below come from one sample, sequenced in a study of somatic mutations in cytotoxic T cells in rheumatoid arthritis (dated by TCRdb to about 2017). The method behind the library was the immunoSEQ multiplex PCR assay. As stored in TCRdb, this immuneACCESS dataset retains in-frame rearrangements with V and J assigned. A fraction of the clones does not appear; measured against another copy, unresolved V genes explain less than half of the discrepancy, and the remainder lacks a known reason. Across this sample there are 15,000 to 20,000 clones, with 82% seen only once. Jointly, the top ten make up about a sixth of the sample. Specimen: CD8+ T cells sorted from blood. The receptors derive from a woman aged 50 to 60 with rheumatoid arthritis.

The gene calls are TRBV19 and TRBJ1-2; D is unclear. CDR1 and CDR2 (germline): LNHDA, SQIVND (reference sequence). Trimming left V 3 bases short and J 7 bases short, with 18 bases between. This CDR3 is built from 15 residues. The CDR3 region has the DNA TGTGCCAGTAGTATTCCCTGGGCCGCTGAACTTGGCTACACCTTC. This codes for CASSIPWAAELGYTF.

This clone was detected once. The gene calls are TRBV27 and TRBJ1-2, with a weak D call TRBD1 (6 bases). The CDR3 is 15 amino acids. Trimming removed 8 bases from V and 0 bases from J, with 16 bases in between. Germline values: CDR1 MNHEY, CDR2 SMNVEV (reference sequence). The CDR3 DNA sequence: TGTGCCAGCGGCCTCCGGGACAACCCTAACTATGGCTACACCTTC. It translates to CASGLRDNPNYGYTF.

This rearrangement joins TRBV7-9 to TRBJ2-5, with 7 nucleotides matching TRBD1. J lost 1 base, V lost 3 bases, and 8 bases had no gene match. CDR1 and CDR2 (germline): SEHNR, FQNEAQ (reference sequence). The length of the CDR3 is 16 residues. CDR3 DNA sequence: TGTGCCAGCAGCTTTTGGGGGACAGCTATCCAAGAGACCCAGTACTTC. It is translated as CASSFWGTAIQETQYF.

This clone was seen a handful of times. This chain connects TRBV6-5 to TRBJ1-2; weak D call: TRBD1 (6 bases). The germline V gene has CDR1 MNHEY and CDR2 SVGAGI. This CDR3 is built from 15 residues. Trimming left V 9 bases short and J 6 bases short, with 23 bases between. In DNA, the CDR3 is TGTGCCAGTGGGTGGAACAGGGCAGGGAAGGATGGCTACACCTTC. Translated: CASGWNRAGKDGYTF.

The CDR3 is CASSSTQGLAGPNTGELFF. DNA of the CDR3: TGTGCCAGCAGCTCAACCCAGGGACTAGCGGGACCGAACACCGGGGAGCTGTTTTTT. This sequence joins TRBV7-9 and TRBJ2-2; 13 positions match TRBD2. This CDR3 spans 19 amino acids. With 4 bases clipped from V and 0 bases from J, the junction kept 8 bases outside the gene matches. Germline V gives CDR1 SEHNR, CDR2 FQNEAQ (reference sequence).

The rearrangement joins TRBV11-2 to TRBJ1-5; 7 positions match TRBD1. Per germline, CDR1 SGHAT and CDR2 FQNNGV. Losses at the gene ends were 5 bases for V and 2 bases for J; bases not matched to a gene: 6. The CDR3 spans 15 residues. Here the CDR3 DNA reads TGTGCCAGCAGCCCCGACAGGGTTGGCAATCAGCCCCAGCATTTT. Protein: CASSPDRVGNQPQHF.

The chain combines TRBV6-5 with TRBJ1-2; TRBD1 agrees at 10 bases. CDR1 is MNHEY and CDR2 is SVGAGI in the germline V gene. J gave up 6 bases and V 5 bases, and 6 bases lay outside the gene matches. The CDR3 is 14 amino acids. The CDR3 nucleotides are TGTGCCAGCAGTCCGACAGGGGGCTGGAATGGCTACACCTTC. As protein: CASSPTGGWNGYTF.

The chain has TRBV7-9 and TRBJ1-2, with TRBD1 matching 7 bases. V lost 6 bases to trimming and J lost 3 bases; unmatched junction nucleotides: 4. In germline, CDR1 is SEHNR, CDR2 FQNEAQ (reference sequence). The CDR3 has 13 residues. As DNA, the CDR3 is TGTGCCAGCAGATCCGACAGGGACTATGGCTACACCTTC. Translated, it gives CASRSDRDYGYTF.

The CDR3 loop is CASSHDDRNTEAFF. For the CDR3, the DNA is TGCGCCAGCAGCCACGATGACAGGAACACTGAAGCTTTCTTT. The rearrangement uses TRBV4-3 and TRBJ1-1; D perhaps matches TRBD1 (5 bases). V gave up 3 bases and J gave up 1 base, with 9 bases separating them. CDR1 and CDR2 from the germline V gene are LGHNA and YSLEER. The CDR3 is 14 residues long.

V and J are TRBV28 and TRBJ2-7, with no clear D. The CDR3 has 12 amino acids. Germline V gene lookup returns CDR1 MDHEN and CDR2 SYDVKM. V shed 2 bases and J shed 3 bases, with 5 bases lying between them. CDR3 sequence (DNA): TGTGCCAGCAGTTTAGGTCTCTACGAGCAGTACTTC. Translation: CASSLGLYEQYF.

This chain connects TRBV5-4 to TRBJ2-5; TRBD1 aligns across 7 bases. Per the germline V gene, CDR1 is SGHNT and CDR2 is YYREEE (reference sequence). V dropped 3 bases and J dropped 6; count of bases not matched to a gene: 8. This CDR3 has 14 amino acids. In DNA form, the CDR3 reads TGTGCCAGCAGCTCCGACAGGGCGTGGAAGACCCAGTACTTC. This codes for CASSSDRAWKTQYF. The full variable domain, in which reference TRBV5-4 and TRBJ2-5 provide the parts outside the CDR3, is ETGVTQSPTHLIKTRGQQVTLRCSSQSGHNTVSWYQQALGQGPQFIFQYYREEENGRGNFPPRFSGLQFPNYSSELNVNALELDDSALYLCASSSDRAWKTQYFGPGTRLLVL.

The V and J genes are TRBV7-3 and TRBJ1-5; possible D gene TRBD1, 6 bases. CDR1 SGHTA and CDR2 FQGTGA come from the germline V gene. This CDR3 comprises 11 residues. The CDR3 is CGGGRKQPQHF. The CDR3 DNA sequence: TGTGGAGGGGGACGGAAGCAGCCCCAGCATTTT.

This clone turned up a few times. The V call is TRBV7-6, the J call TRBJ1-2; TRBD1 agrees at 10 bases. The CDR3 loop spans 16 amino acids. The J segment lost 5 bases and the V segment lost 4 bases, leaving 10 bases of the junction unmatched. The V gene's germline CDR1 is SGHVS and CDR2 FNYEAQ. CDR3 residues: CASSWGQGLWEYGYTF. The CDR3, as DNA: TGTGCCAGCAGCTGGGGACAGGGGTTATGGGAATATGGCTACACCTTC. The full variable domain, rest sourced from reference TRBV7-6 and TRBJ1-2, is GAGVSQSPRYKVTKRGQDVALRCDPISGHVSLYWYRQALGQGPEFLTYFNYEAQQDKSGLPNDRFSAERPEGSISTLTIQRTEQRDSAMYRCASSWGQGLWEYGYTFGSGTRLTVV.

The chain links TRBV21-1 to TRBJ1-5; the D segment call TRBD1 is taken from the table without a DNA check. TRBV21-1 is shown as a pseudogene. The CDR3 spans 16 residues. The CDR3 sequence is CASSKGDRGLGQPQHF. The CDR3 coding sequence is TGTGCCAGCAGCAAAGGGGACAGGGGGCTTGGGCAGCCCCAGCATTTT.

There are a few counts of this clone. V usage is TRBV19 and J usage is TRBJ2-3, with 12 bases matching TRBD2. V shed 3 bases and J 11 bases; nucleotides not matched to a gene: 12. CDR1 is LNHDA, CDR2 SQIVND, per germline (reference sequence). The CDR3 spans 16 residues. The CDR3 region is CASSMQRLAGVRVQYF. Here the CDR3 DNA reads TGTGCCAGTAGTATGCAGAGACTAGCGGGAGTACGCGTGCAGTATTTT.

The chain combines TRBV10-2 with TRBJ2-5; TRBD2 aligns across 9 bases. This CDR3 has 14 amino acids. The V segment lost 8 bases and the J segment 0 bases; nucleotides outside the gene matches: 4. The germline V gene has CDR1 WSHSY and CDR2 SAAADI. The DNA for the CDR3 is TGCGCCAGCGGGGCTAGCGGGGACCAAGAGACCCAGTACTTC. Amino acids: CASGASGDQETQYF.

The chain employs TRBV6-1 and TRBJ1-1; D is perhaps TRBD1 (6 bases). The CDR3 covers 12 residues. Germline V gene lookup returns CDR1 MNHNS and CDR2 SASEGT. Trimming removed 11 bases at V and 3 bases at J, with 13 bases between. The CDR3 coding sequence is TGTGCCCTCTGGAGGGGGTACACTGAAGCTTTCTTT. Translating gives CALWRGYTEAFF.

This chain uses TRBV5-4 with TRBJ2-7, with TRBD1 matching 8 bases. The CDR3 totals 14 residues. Losses at the gene ends were 3 bases for V and 7 bases for J; bases not matched to a gene: 9. Germline V CDR1 and CDR2: SGHNT, YYREEE (reference sequence). The CDR3 is CASSSPTGAGEQYF. The CDR3 DNA reads as TGTGCCAGCAGCTCTCCGACAGGGGCGGGGGAGCAGTACTTC.

The chain employs TRBV28 and TRBJ1-1; TRBD1 is a possible D gene (6 bases). V dropped 8 bases and J dropped 4 bases, with 20 bases sitting between them. This CDR3 is built from 15 residues. Germline CDR1 and CDR2: MDHEN and SYDVKM. The CDR3 region is CASSMEGWGATEAFF. The CDR3 nucleotides are TGTGCCAGCTCAATGGAAGGGTGGGGGGCCACTGAAGCTTTCTTT.

The chain uses TRBV6-1 and TRBJ2-7; TRBD1 agrees at 9 bases. Trimming removed 10 bases from V and 4 bases from J; junction bases left unmatched: 8. The CDR3 loop spans 13 amino acids. Germline CDR1 and CDR2: MNHNS and SASEGT. CDR3 nucleotides: TGTGCCACGAGGGGGACAGGGATATACGAGCAGTACTTC. Protein: CATRGTGIYEQYF.

The genes are TRBV6-1 and TRBJ2-7; D may match TRBD1 or TRBD2 (5 bases each). The germline gives CDR1 MNHNS, CDR2 SASEGT. V lost 1 base and J lost 4, with 14 bases in between. The CDR3 consists of 15 residues. The CDR3 nucleotides are TGTGCCAGCAGTGAAGATTGGGGGATCTTGTACGAGCAGTACTTC. It yields the protein CASSEDWGILYEQYF.